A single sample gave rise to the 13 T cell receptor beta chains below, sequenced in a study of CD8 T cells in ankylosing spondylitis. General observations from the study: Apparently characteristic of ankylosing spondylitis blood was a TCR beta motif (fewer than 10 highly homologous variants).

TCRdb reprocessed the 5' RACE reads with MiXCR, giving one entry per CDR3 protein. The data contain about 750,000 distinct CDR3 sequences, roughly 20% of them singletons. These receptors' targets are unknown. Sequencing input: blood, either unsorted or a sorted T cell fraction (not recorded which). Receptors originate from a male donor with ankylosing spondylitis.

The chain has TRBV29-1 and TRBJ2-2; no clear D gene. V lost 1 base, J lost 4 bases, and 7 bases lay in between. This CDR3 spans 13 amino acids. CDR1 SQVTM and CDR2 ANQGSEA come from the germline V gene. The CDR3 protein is CSVEGFSTGELFF. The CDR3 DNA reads TGCAGCGTTGAAGGTTTCTCCACCGGGGAGCTGTTTTTT.

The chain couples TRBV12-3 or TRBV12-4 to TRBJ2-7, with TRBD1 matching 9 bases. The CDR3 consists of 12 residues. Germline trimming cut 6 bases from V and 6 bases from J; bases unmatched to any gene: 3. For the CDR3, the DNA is TGTGCCAGCAGAGGACAGGGGACCGAGCAGTACTTC. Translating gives CASRGQGTEQYF.

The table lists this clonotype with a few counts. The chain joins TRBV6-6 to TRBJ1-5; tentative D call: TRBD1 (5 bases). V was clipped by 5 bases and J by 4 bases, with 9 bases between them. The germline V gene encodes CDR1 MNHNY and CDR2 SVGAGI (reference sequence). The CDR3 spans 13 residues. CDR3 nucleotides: TGTGCCAGCAGTACCTCAGGGAATCAGCCCCAGCATTTT. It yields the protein CASSTSGNQPQHF.

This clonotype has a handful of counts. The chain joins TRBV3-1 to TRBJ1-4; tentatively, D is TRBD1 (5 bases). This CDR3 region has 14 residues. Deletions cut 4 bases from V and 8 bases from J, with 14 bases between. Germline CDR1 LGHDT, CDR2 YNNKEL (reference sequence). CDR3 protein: CASSPRDGPEKLFF. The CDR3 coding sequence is TGTGCCAGCAGCCCAAGGGACGGCCCGGAAAAACTGTTTTTT.

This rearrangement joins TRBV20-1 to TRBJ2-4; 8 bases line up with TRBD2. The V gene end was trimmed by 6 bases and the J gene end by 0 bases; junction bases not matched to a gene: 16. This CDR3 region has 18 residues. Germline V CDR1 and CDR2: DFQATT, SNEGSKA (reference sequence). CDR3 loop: CSATHHTGGDLAKNIQYF. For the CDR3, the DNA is TGCAGTGCAACCCATCATACGGGGGGGGATCTAGCCAAAAACATTCAGTACTTC.

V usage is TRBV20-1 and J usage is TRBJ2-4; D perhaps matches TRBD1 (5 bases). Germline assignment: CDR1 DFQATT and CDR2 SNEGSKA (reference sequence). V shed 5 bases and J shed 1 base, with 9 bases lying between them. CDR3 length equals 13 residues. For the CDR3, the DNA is TGCAGTGCTCAGGGTTGGGCCAAAAACATTCAGTACTTC. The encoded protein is CSAQGWAKNIQYF.

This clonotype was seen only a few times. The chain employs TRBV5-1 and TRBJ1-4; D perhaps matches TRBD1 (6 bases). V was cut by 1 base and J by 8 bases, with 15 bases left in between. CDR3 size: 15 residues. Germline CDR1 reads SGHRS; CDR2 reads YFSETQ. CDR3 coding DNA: TGCGCCAGCAGCTTGACAGGGTCACCCGACGAAAAACTGTTTTTT. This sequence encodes CASSLTGSPDEKLFF.

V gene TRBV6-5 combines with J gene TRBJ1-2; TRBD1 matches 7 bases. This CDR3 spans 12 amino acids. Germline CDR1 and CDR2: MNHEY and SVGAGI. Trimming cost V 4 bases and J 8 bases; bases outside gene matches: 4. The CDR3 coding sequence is TGTGCCAGCAGTTCACAGGGGAGAGGCTACACCTTC. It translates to CASSSQGRGYTF.

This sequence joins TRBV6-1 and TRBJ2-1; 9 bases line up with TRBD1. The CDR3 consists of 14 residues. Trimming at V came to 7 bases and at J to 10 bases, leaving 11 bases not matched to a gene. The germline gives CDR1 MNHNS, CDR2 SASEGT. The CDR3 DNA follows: TGTGCCAGCACTCGGGACAGGGTAGTCAAGGAGCAGTTCTTC. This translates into CASTRDRVVKEQFF.

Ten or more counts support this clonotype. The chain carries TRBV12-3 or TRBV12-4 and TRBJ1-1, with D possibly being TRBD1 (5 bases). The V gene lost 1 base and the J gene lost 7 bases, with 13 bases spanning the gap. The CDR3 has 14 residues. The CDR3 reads CASSLGRGPSEAFF. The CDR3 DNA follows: TGTGCCAGCAGTTTAGGGCGGGGACCGAGTGAAGCTTTCTTT.

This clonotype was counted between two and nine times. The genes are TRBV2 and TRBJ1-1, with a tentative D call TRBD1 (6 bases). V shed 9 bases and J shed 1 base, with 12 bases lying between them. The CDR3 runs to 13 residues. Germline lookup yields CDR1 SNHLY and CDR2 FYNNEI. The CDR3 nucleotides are TGTGCCAGTACAGGGTCGGAGAACACTGAAGCTTTCTTT. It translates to CASTGSENTEAFF. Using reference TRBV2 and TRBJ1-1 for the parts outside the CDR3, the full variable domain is EPEVTQTPSHQVTQMGQEVILRCVPISNHLYFYWYRQILGQKVEFLVSFYNNEISEKSEIFDDQFSVERPDGSNFTLKIRSTKLEDSAMYFCASTGSENTEAFFGQGTRLTVV.

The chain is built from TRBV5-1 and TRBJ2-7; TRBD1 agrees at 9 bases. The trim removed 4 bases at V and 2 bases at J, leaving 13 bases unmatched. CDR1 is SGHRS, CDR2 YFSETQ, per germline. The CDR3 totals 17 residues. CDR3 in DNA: TGCGCCAGCAGCCTCGGTCCCAAGGGACAGGGCGCCTACGAGCAGTACTTC. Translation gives CASSLGPKGQGAYEQYF.

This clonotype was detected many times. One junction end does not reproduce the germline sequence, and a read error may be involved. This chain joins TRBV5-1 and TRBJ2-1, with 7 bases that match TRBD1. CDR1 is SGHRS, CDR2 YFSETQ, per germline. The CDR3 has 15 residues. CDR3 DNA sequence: TGTGCCAGCAGCTTGGGGGACAGCTCCTACAATGAGCAGTTCTTC. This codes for CASSLGDSSYNEQFF.